Given below is one T cell receptor beta chain in context. Its antigen is unidentified. The data were taken from a study of regulatory T cells in long-lasting Graves disease. Study observations and caveats: Relative to newly diagnosed Graves' patients, persistent ones had lower TCR diversity. Results may be inaccurate due to the small sample size.

Arm-PCR of CDR3 regions and iRepertoire HTBI primers were used to build TCR beta libraries. TCRdb passed the multiplex PCR reads through MiXCR, listing each CDR3 protein once. The sample holds 350,000 to 400,000 distinct CDR3 sequences, around a sixth seen once. Time point: newly diagnosed GD, antithyroid drugs for less than 3 months. TCR sequences were obtained from RNA taken from PBMCs. Germline loops: CDR1 DFQATT, CDR2 SNEGSKA (reference sequence). CDR3 length: 14 residues. V trimming: 6 bases; J trimming: 10 bases; junction bases outside the gene matches: 11. The sample consisted of peripheral blood mononuclear cells (PBMCs), taken at new diagnosis, from a patient treated with antithyroid drugs. The receptor comes from a female donor with Graves disease. The rearrangement links TRBV20-1 to TRBJ2-2, with TRBD2 identical over 10 bases. The CDR3 protein is CSAQAGLAGEELFF. The DNA of the CDR3 is TGCAGTGCCCAAGCCGGGCTAGCGGGGGAGGAGCTGTTTTTT.